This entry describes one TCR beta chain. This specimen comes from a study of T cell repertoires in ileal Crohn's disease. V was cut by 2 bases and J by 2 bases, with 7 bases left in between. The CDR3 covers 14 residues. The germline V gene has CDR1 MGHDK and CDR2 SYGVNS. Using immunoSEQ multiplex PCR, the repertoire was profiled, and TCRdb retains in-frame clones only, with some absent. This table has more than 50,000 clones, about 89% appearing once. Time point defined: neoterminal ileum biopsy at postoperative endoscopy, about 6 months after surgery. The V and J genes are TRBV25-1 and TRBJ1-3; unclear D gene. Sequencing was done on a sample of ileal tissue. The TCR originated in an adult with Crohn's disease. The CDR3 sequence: CASSEPRTGNTIYF. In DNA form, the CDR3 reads TGTGCCAGCAGTGAACCCAGAACTGGAAACACCATATATTTT.